This TCR beta chain was identified in a study of cytomegalovirus exposure and HLA in healthy donors. Study-wide background: It was reported in a later analysis that the same platform had been used for the roughly 130 validation repertoires as for the approximately 700 first-cohort repertoires.

Produced via immunoSEQ multiplex PCR; TCRdb's table is partial and in-frame only. The sample holds 150,000 to 200,000 clones, about 81% seen once. Regarding the study as a whole: In a later analysis, first-cohort TCR clusters were found to tend to co-occur in the roughly 120 validation repertoires. According to the study, 160 or so TCR beta chains were cytomegalovirus-associated.

Comments on this clone: Its antigen remains unidentified.

From germline, CDR1 is GTSNPN and CDR2 SVGIG (reference sequence). V lost 2 bases and J lost 13; bases outside the gene matches: 7. The CDR3 is 11 residues long. The origin of this receptor is a woman between 25 and 40 years old in good health and CMV-seronegative. The specimen was PBMCs. V usage is TRBV30 and J usage is TRBJ2-7, with TRBD2 identical over 8 bases. The CDR3 DNA follows: TGTGCCTGGAGTCTACTAGCGGATACATACTTC. Protein product: CAWSLLADTYF.